These 15 T cell receptor beta chains originate from one sample sequenced in a study of T cell responses to AZD1222 COVID-19 vaccine. This table comes from immunoSEQ multiplex PCR, and its TCRdb copy is limited to in-frame clones, with some not included. The sample records 140,000 to 150,000 clones, roughly 87% being singletons. Specimen: peripheral blood, collected 28 days after the second dose of the MenACWY control vaccine. All receptors derive from an adult who received the MenACWY meningococcal vaccine as a control.

The chain joins TRBV9 to TRBJ2-7, with unresolved D. This CDR3 contains 13 residues. Trimming removed 1 base at V and 2 bases at J, with 7 bases between. Germline assignment: CDR1 SGDLS and CDR2 YYNGEE. CDR3 sequence (DNA): TGTGCCAGCAGCGTATCTTCAGCCTACGAGCAGTACTTC. Translation: CASSVSSAYEQYF.

The chain uses TRBV15 and TRBJ2-1; 13 bases are a match to TRBD2. Germline V gene sequence: CDR1 LNHNV, CDR2 YYDKDF (reference sequence). The length of the CDR3 is 15 residues. V trimming: 3 bases; J trimming: 11 bases; junction bases outside the gene matches: 7. The CDR3 reads CATSRDRTSGGKQFF. In DNA form, the CDR3 reads TGTGCCACCAGCAGGGATCGGACTAGCGGGGGTAAGCAGTTCTTC.

The chain combines TRBV15 with TRBJ2-1, with a tentative D call TRBD2 (6 bases). Trimming stripped 3 bases from V and 0 bases from J, with 6 bases between. The CDR3 is 14 residues long. Germline V gene lookup returns CDR1 LNHNV and CDR2 YYDKDF (reference sequence). The DNA for the CDR3 is TGTGCCACCAGCAGGCGGGGCTCCTACAATGAGCAGTTCTTC. Translated: CATSRRGSYNEQFF.

The chain joins TRBV3-1 (or the pseudogene TRBV3-2) to TRBJ1-6, with TRBD1 identical over 10 bases. Unmatched junction bases numbered 5, after V lost 6 bases and J lost 6 bases. The CDR3 is 15 amino acids. Germline lookup yields CDR1 LGHDT and CDR2 YNNKEL (reference sequence). This CDR3 reads CASRGTGDFNSPLHF. Written as DNA, the CDR3 is TGTGCCAGCAGAGGGACAGGGGATTTTAATTCACCCCTCCACTTT.

This chain uses TRBV27 with TRBJ1-5, with 7 bases identical to TRBD1. Germline-derived CDR1 and CDR2 are MNHEY and SMNVEV (reference sequence). V was pared by 5 bases and J by 0 bases, with 1 base of the junction left unmatched. CDR3 length: 14 residues. Written as DNA, the CDR3 is TGTGCCAGCAGTCAGGGGGGTAGCAATCAGCCCCAGCATTTT. As protein: CASSQGGSNQPQHF.

This clone was counted a single time. This rearrangement joins TRBV29-1 to TRBJ2-2; D remains ambiguous. Germline lookup yields CDR1 SQVTM and CDR2 ANQGSEA. The ends were cut back, 7 bases at V and 1 base at J, with 7 bases in the middle. The CDR3 loop spans 12 amino acids. As DNA, the CDR3 is TGCAGCGCGACACTGAACACCGGGGAGCTGTTTTTT. It codes for CSATLNTGELFF.

Only one count was recorded for this clone. V gene TRBV14 combines with J gene TRBJ2-5; D is perhaps TRBD2 (5 bases). With 0 bases removed from V and 4 bases from J, the gap between germline ends came to 6 bases. Germline values: CDR1 SGHDN, CDR2 FVKESK. The CDR3 consists of 13 residues. In DNA form, the CDR3 reads TGTGCCAGCAGCCAAGAACTAGGAGAGACCCAGTACTTC. Protein sequence: CASSQELGETQYF.

The chain uses TRBV5-1 and TRBJ1-2; D call uncertain. Per germline, CDR1 SGHRS and CDR2 YFSETQ. V lost 1 base to trimming and J lost 7 bases, with 17 bases between them. The CDR3 runs 15 residues. This chain's CDR3 is CASSLLVAASGGYTF. CDR3 DNA: TGCGCCAGCAGCTTGCTCGTCGCAGCCTCGGGTGGCTACACCTTC.

The CDR3 protein is CASTPTSRQGNYGYTF. For the CDR3, the DNA is TGTGCCAGTACCCCAACCTCTAGACAGGGGAACTATGGCTACACCTTC. The chain employs TRBV19 and TRBJ1-2; the match to TRBD1 covers 8 bases. V trimming: 7 bases; J trimming: 2 bases; junction bases outside the gene matches: 12. The CDR3 length is 16 residues. Germline lookup yields CDR1 LNHDA and CDR2 SQIVND (reference sequence).

The rearrangement uses TRBV5-1 and TRBJ1-1; D uncertain. The V gene lost 0 bases and the J gene lost 4 bases, with 13 bases spanning the gap. CDR3 size: 15 residues. Germline V CDR1 and CDR2: SGHRS, YFSETQ. The CDR3 nucleotides are TGCGCCAGCAGCTTGGATAATTTGGGTGGCACTGAAGCTTTCTTT. Translation: CASSLDNLGGTEAFF.

The chain has TRBV6-1 and TRBJ2-7; a possible D gene is TRBD1 (5 bases). Trimming removed 4 bases at V and 2 bases at J, with 18 bases between. Germline loops: CDR1 MNHNS, CDR2 SASEGT. The CDR3 covers 16 residues. The CDR3 bases are TGTGCCAGCAGTGGACGTTCGGCAGGGCCGGCCTACGAGCAGTACTTC. Translation: CASSGRSAGPAYEQYF.

This sequence joins TRBV6-6 and TRBJ1-5; TRBD1 aligns across 8 bases. V shed 2 bases, J shed 6 bases, and the junction held 9 bases outside the gene matches. Germline CDR1 reads MNHNY; CDR2 reads SVGAGI (reference sequence). This CDR3 region has 16 residues. CDR3 coding DNA: TGTGCCAGCAGTTACCGACCCAACAGGGGGAGTCAGCCCCAGCATTTT. The encoded protein is CASSYRPNRGSQPQHF.

This rearrangement joins TRBV7-2 to TRBJ1-1; D unclear. Trimming took off 2 bases at V and 1 base at J, with 11 bases between the two ends. The germline CDR1 and CDR2 sequences are SGHTA and FQGNSA. The CDR3 sequence is 15 residues long. DNA for the CDR3: TGTGCCAGCAGCTTATATGGGGTTTCGAACACTGAAGCTTTCTTT. Residues: CASSLYGVSNTEAFF.

The chain is built from TRBV24-1 and TRBJ1-2; D ambiguous. The V and J ends lost 4 bases and 5 bases respectively, with 4 bases between them. The CDR3 loop spans 11 amino acids. Germline V lookup: CDR1 KGHDR, CDR2 SFDVKD. CDR3 protein: CATSDGYGYTF. CDR3 bases: TGTGCCACCAGTGACGGGTATGGCTACACCTTC.

The chain uses TRBV4-1 and TRBJ2-2, with 13 bases that match TRBD2. CDR3 size: 17 residues. Germline CDR1 reads MGHRA; CDR2 reads YSYEKL. With 10 bases clipped from V and 2 bases from J, the junction kept 10 bases outside the gene matches. The CDR3 nucleotides read TGCGCCAAAAGCGGGACTAGCGGGAAAGAAAACACCGGGGAGCTGTTTTTT. Its protein is CAKSGTSGKENTGELFF.